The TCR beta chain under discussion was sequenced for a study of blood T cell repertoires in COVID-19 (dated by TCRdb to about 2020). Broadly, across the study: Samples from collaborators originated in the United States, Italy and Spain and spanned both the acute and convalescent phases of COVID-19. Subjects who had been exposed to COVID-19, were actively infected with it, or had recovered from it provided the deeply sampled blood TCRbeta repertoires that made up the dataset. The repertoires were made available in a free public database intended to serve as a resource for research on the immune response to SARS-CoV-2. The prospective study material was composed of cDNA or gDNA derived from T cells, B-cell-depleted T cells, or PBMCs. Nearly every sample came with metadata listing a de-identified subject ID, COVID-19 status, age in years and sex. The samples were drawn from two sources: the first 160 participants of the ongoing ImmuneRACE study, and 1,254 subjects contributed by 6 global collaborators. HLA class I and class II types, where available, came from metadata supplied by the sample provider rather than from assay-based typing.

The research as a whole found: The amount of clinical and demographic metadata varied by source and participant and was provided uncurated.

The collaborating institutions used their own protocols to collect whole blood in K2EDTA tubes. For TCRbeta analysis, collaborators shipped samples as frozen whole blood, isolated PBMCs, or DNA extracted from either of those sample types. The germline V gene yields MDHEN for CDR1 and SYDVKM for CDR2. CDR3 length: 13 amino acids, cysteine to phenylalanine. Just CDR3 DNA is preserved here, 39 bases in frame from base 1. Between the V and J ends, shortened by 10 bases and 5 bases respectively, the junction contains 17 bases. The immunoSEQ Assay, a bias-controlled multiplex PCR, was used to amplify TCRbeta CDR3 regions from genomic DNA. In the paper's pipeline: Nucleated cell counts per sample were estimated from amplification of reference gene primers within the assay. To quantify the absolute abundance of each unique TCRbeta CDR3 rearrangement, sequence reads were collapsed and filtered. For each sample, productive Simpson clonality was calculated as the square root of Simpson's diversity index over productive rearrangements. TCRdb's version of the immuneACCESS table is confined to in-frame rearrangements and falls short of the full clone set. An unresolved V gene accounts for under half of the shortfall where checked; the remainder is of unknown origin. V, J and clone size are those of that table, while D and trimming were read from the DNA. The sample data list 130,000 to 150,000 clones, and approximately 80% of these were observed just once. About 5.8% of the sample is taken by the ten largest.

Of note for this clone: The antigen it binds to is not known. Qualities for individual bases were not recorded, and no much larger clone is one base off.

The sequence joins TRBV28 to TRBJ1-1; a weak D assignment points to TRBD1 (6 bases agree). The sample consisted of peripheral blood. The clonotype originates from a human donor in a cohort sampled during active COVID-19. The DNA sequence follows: TGTGCCACCCACCAGGGGCGAGGTACTGAAGCTTTCTTT. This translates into CATHQGRGTEAFF. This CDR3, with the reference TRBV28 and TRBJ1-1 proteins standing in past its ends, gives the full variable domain DVKVTQSSRYLVKRTGEKVFLECVQDMDHENMFWYRQDPGLGLRLIYFSYDVKMKEKGDIPEGYSVSREKKERFSLILESASTNQTSMYLCATHQGRGTEAFFGQGTRLTVV.